The entry below describes one TCR beta chain. Antigen: not known. TCRdb keeps only in-frame clones here, not all; method: immunoSEQ multiplex PCR. The table lists more than 60,000 clones, 70% to 90% of them singletons. This sample stems from a study of Tregs in tolerant kidney transplant recipients. Study results and limitations: In tolerant patients, donor-specific Tregs outgrew total Tregs, suggesting antigen-driven expansion.

Unstimulated regulatory T cells (CD4+CD25+CD127-), CD4+CD25- non-regulatory cells, CD4 and CD8 cells were FACS-sorted from thawed PBMCs. Thawed PBMCs were rested overnight at 37°C with roughly 200 IU/ml IL-2 before regulatory T cell sorting. V was cut by 5 bases and J by 0 bases, with 11 bases left in between. The CDR3 consists of 14 residues. Germline V CDR1 and CDR2: MNHNY, SVGAGI (reference sequence). This receptor was identified in a human donor who received a combined kidney and bone marrow transplant. Sequences were derived from Tregs from blood, sampled before the transplant. This chain connects TRBV6-6 to TRBJ2-7; the D is unclear. The CDR3 here is CASSTTGPSYEQYF. For the CDR3, the DNA is TGTGCCAGCAGTACGACCGGGCCCTCCTACGAGCAGTACTTC.